The rows below give T cell receptor beta chains drawn from one sample of a study of blood T cell repertoires in COVID-19. Clones were sequenced by immunoSEQ multiplex PCR, and TCRdb holds only the in-frame ones, with some missing. This sample has some 50,000 clones, with roughly 90% found just once. The sample taken for sequencing was peripheral blood. These receptors were obtained from a human donor in a cohort sampled during active COVID-19. CDR3s include the opening cysteine and the closing phenylalanine or tryptophan. The D gene is left open where the match is weak. The listing skips clone size in some rows; elsewhere it reads once, few, many or a size class.

J gene: TRBJ1-1; V gene: TRBV5-6; clone size: NA; D gene: NA; CDR3 protein: CASRGPRGISEAFF; CDR3 DNA: TGTGCCAGCAGGGGGCCGCGAGGTATCTCTGAAGCTTTCTTT
J gene: TRBJ2-3; V gene: TRBV13; clone size: NA; D gene: NA; CDR3 protein: CASSIRQGTDTQYF; CDR3 DNA: TGTGCCAGCAGCATTCGACAGGGCACAGATACGCAGTATTTT
J gene: TRBJ1-1; V gene: TRBV19; clone size: NA; D gene: NA; CDR3 protein: CASSSTDTEAFF; CDR3 DNA: TGTGCCAGTAGTTCAACGGACACAGAAGCTTTCTTT
J gene: TRBJ2-2; V gene: TRBV10-1; clone size: NA; D gene: TRBD2; CDR3 protein: CASSLAGDTGELFF; CDR3 DNA: TGCGCCAGCAGTCTAGCGGGGGACACCGGGGAGCTGTTTTTT
J gene: TRBJ2-3; V gene: TRBV6-4; clone size: once; D gene: TRBD2; CDR3 protein: CASSDSINKRGVSLDTQYF; CDR3 DNA: TGTGCCAGCAGTGACTCGATAAATAAGCGGGGGGTCTCCTTAGATACGCAGTATTTT
J gene: TRBJ2-2; V gene: TRBV7-9; clone size: NA; D gene: NA; CDR3 protein: CASSQSDTSTGELFF; CDR3 DNA: TGTGCCAGCAGCCAGTCGGACACATCCACCGGGGAGCTGTTTTTT
J gene: TRBJ2-3; V gene: TRBV4-3; clone size: NA; D gene: NA; CDR3 protein: CASSQGRVTDTQYF; CDR3 DNA: TGCGCCAGCAGCCAAGGCCGGGTCACAGATACGCAGTATTTT
J gene: TRBJ2-1; V gene: TRBV6-2/TRBV6-3; clone size: NA; D gene: NA; CDR3 protein: CASSSTGGFGSYNEQFF; CDR3 DNA: TGTGCCAGCAGTTCCACCGGGGGTTTCGGCTCCTACAATGAGCAGTTCTTC
J gene: TRBJ2-7; V gene: TRBV7-9; clone size: once; D gene: NA; CDR3 protein: CASSFPGGGGEQYF; CDR3 DNA: TGTGCCAGCAGCTTCCCAGGTGGGGGAGGCGAGCAGTACTTC
J gene: TRBJ1-6; V gene: TRBV25-1; clone size: NA; D gene: TRBD1; CDR3 protein: CASVGTGGGSPLHF; CDR3 DNA: TGTGCCAGCGTTGGGACAGGGGGCGGGTCACCCCTCCACTTT
J gene: TRBJ2-5; V gene: TRBV11-2; clone size: once; D gene: NA; CDR3 protein: CASSLEQQETQYF; CDR3 DNA: TGTGCCAGCAGCTTAGAACAGCAAGAGACCCAGTACTTC
J gene: TRBJ2-3; V gene: TRBV15; clone size: NA; D gene: TRBD2; CDR3 protein: CATSRRSVRGTSADTQYF; CDR3 DNA: TGTGCCACCAGCAGACGCTCCGTCCGTGGGACTAGCGCAGATACGCAGTATTTT
J gene: TRBJ2-3; V gene: TRBV4-2; clone size: NA; D gene: NA; CDR3 protein: CASSQDPASANTQYF; CDR3 DNA: TGTGCCAGCAGCCAAGATCCCGCTAGCGCAAATACGCAGTATTTT
J gene: TRBJ2-5; V gene: TRBV7-6; clone size: once; D gene: TRBD2; CDR3 protein: CASRSAGGSKETQYF; CDR3 DNA: TGTGCCAGCAGGTCAGCGGGGGGGTCGAAGGAGACCCAGTACTTC
J gene: TRBJ1-1; V gene: TRBV27; clone size: NA; D gene: TRBD1; CDR3 protein: CASRPDRARDWMNTEAFF; CDR3 DNA: TGTGCCAGCAGACCGGACAGGGCCAGGGATTGGATGAACACTGAAGCTTTCTTT
J gene: TRBJ1-6; V gene: TRBV7-6; clone size: medium-sized; D gene: TRBD1; CDR3 protein: CASSSEVPGQGNSPLHF; CDR3 DNA: TGTGCCAGCAGCTCCGAGGTACCGGGACAGGGGAATTCACCCCTCCACTTT
J gene: TRBJ2-7; V gene: TRBV18; clone size: NA; D gene: NA; CDR3 protein: CASSVYTSYEQYF; CDR3 DNA: TGTGCCAGCTCCGTATACACATCCTACGAGCAGTACTTC
J gene: TRBJ2-1; V gene: TRBV4-1; clone size: once; D gene: TRBD2; CDR3 protein: CASSRLLAGPQFF; CDR3 DNA: TGCGCCAGCAGCCGATTACTAGCGGGGCCGCAGTTCTTC
J gene: TRBJ2-6; V gene: TRBV7-3; clone size: NA; D gene: NA; CDR3 protein: CASSPVGANVLTF; CDR3 DNA: TGTGCCAGCAGCCCCGTCGGGGCCAACGTCCTGACTTTC
J gene: TRBJ2-1; V gene: TRBV15; clone size: NA; D gene: NA; CDR3 protein: CATSSGGFSSYNEQFF; CDR3 DNA: TGTGCCACCAGCTCGGGGGGCTTTAGCTCCTACAATGAGCAGTTCTTC
J gene: TRBJ1-6; V gene: TRBV4-1; clone size: NA; D gene: TRBD1; CDR3 protein: CASSHMSPGQGNSPLHF; CDR3 DNA: TGCGCCAGCAGCCATATGTCACCGGGACAGGGAAATTCACCCCTCCACTTT
J gene: TRBJ2-5; V gene: TRBV7-7; clone size: NA; D gene: TRBD2; CDR3 protein: CASRSAASGGPPGGMHF; CDR3 DNA: TGTGCTAGCAGGTCCGCGGCTAGCGGGGGGCCGCCAGGCGGTATGCACTTC
J gene: TRBJ2-3; V gene: TRBV9; clone size: NA; D gene: TRBD2; CDR3 protein: CASQEASGGNTDTQYF; CDR3 DNA: TGTGCCAGCCAAGAGGCTAGCGGGGGTAACACAGATACGCAGTATTTT